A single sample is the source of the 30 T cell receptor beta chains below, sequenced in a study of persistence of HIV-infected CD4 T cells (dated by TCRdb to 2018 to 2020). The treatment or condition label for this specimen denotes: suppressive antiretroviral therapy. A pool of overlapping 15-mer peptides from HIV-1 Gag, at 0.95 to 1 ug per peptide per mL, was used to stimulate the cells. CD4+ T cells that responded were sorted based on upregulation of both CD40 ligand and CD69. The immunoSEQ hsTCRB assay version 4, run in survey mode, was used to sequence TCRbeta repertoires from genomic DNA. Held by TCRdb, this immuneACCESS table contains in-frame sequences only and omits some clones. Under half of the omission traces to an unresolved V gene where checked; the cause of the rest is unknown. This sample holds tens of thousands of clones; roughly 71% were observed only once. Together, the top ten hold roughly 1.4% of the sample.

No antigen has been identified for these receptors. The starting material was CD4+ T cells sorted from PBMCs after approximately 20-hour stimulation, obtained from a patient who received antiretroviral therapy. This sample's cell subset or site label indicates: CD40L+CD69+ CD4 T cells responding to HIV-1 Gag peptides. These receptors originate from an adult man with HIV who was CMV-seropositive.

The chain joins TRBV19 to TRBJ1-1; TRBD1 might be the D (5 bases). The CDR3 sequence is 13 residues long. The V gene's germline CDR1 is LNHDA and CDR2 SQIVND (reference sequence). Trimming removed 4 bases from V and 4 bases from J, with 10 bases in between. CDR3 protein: CASSTSGSTEAFF. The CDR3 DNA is TGTGCCAGTAGTACCTCAGGGAGCACTGAAGCTTTCTTT.

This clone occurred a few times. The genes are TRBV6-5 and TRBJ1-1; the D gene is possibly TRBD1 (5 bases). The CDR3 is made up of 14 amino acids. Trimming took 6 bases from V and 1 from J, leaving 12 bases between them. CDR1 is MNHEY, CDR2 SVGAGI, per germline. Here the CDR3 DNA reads TGTGCCAGCAGGGTAAGACAGCGGAACACTGAAGCTTTCTTT. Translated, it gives CASRVRQRNTEAFF.

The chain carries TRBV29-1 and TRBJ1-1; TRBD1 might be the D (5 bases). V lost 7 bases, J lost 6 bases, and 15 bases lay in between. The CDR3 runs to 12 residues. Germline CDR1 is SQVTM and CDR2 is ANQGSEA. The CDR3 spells CSGTTVRAEAFF. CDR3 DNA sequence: TGCAGCGGAACGACAGTGAGGGCTGAAGCTTTCTTT.

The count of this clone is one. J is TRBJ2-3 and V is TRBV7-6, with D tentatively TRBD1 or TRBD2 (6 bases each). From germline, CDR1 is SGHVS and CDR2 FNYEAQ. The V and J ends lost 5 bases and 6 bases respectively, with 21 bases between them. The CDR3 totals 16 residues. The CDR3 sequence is CASSTRAGDGGDTQYF. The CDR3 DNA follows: TGTGCCAGCAGCACCCGAGCAGGGGATGGAGGGGATACGCAGTATTTT. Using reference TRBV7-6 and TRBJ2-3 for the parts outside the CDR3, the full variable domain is GAGVSQSPRYKVTKRGQDVALRCDPISGHVSLYWYRQALGQGPEFLTYFNYEAQQDKSGLPNDRFSAERPEGSISTLTIQRTEQRDSAMYRCASSTRAGDGGDTQYFGPGTRLTVL.

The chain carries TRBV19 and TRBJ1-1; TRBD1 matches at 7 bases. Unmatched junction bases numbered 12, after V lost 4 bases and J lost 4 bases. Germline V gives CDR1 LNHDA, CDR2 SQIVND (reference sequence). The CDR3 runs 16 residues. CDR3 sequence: CASSRRQGGLFTEAFF. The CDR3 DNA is TGTGCCAGTAGTAGACGACAGGGAGGTCTCTTCACTGAAGCTTTCTTT. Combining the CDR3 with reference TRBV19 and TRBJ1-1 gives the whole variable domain DGGITQSPKYLFRKEGQNVTLSCEQNLNHDAMYWYRQDPGQGLRLIYYSQIVNDFQKGDIAEGYSVSREKKESFPLTVTSAQKNPTAFYLCASSRRQGGLFTEAFFGQGTRLTVV.

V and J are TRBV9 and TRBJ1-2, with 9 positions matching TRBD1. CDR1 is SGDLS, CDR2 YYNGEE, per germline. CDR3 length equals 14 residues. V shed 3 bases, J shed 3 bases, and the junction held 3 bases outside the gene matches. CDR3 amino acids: CASSAGQGDYGYTF. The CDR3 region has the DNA TGTGCCAGCAGCGCGGGACAGGGCGACTATGGCTACACCTTC.

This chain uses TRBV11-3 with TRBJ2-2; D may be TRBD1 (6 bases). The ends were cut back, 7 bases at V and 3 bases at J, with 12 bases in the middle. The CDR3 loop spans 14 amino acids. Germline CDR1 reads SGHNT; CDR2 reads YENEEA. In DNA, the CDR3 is TGTGCCAGCAAGGACAGTCATCACACCGGGGAGCTGTTTTTT. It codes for CASKDSHHTGELFF. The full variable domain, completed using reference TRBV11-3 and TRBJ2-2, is EAGVVQSPRYKIIEKKQPVAFWCNPISGHNTLYWYLQNLGQGPELLIRYENEEAVDDSQLPKDRFSAERLKGVDSTLKIQPAELGDSAVYLCASKDSHHTGELFFGEGSRLTVL.

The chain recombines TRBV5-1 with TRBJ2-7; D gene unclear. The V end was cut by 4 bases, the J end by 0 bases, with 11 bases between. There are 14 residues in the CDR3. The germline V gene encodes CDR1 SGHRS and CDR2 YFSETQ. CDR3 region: CASSVTLSSYEQYF. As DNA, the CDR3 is TGCGCCAGCAGCGTGACACTGAGCTCCTACGAGCAGTACTTC.

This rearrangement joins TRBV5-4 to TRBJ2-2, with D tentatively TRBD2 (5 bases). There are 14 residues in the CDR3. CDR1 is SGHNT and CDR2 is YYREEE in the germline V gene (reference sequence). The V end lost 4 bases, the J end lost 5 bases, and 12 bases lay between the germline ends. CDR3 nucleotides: TGTGCCAGCAGCCAATCCTCGGGGACCGGGGAGCTGTTTTTT. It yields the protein CASSQSSGTGELFF.

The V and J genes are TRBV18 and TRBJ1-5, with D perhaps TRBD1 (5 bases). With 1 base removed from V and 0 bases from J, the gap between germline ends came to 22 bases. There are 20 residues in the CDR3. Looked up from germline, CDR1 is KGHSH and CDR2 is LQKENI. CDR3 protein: CASSPRALDSSSLSNQPQHF. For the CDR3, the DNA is TGTGCCAGCTCACCACGAGCGCTTGACAGTTCCTCCCTTAGCAATCAGCCCCAGCATTTT.

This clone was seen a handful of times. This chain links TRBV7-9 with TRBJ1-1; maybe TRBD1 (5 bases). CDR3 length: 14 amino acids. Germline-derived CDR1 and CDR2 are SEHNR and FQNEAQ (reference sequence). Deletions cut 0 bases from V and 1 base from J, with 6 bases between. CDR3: CASSLAGTNTEAFF. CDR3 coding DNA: TGTGCCAGCAGCTTAGCTGGGACGAACACTGAAGCTTTCTTT.

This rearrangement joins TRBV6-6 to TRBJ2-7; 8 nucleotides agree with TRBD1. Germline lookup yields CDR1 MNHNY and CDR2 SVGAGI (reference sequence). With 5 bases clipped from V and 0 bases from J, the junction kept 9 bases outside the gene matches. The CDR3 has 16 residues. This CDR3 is CASSPVDRALSYEQYF. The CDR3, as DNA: TGTGCCAGCAGTCCCGTGGACAGGGCCCTCTCCTACGAGCAGTACTTC.

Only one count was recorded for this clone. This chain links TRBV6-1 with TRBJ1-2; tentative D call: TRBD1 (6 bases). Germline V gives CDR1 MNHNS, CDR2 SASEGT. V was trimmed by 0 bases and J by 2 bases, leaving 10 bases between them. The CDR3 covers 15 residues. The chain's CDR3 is CASSEADRTNYGYTF. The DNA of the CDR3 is TGTGCCAGCAGTGAAGCCGACAGGACGAACTATGGCTACACCTTC.

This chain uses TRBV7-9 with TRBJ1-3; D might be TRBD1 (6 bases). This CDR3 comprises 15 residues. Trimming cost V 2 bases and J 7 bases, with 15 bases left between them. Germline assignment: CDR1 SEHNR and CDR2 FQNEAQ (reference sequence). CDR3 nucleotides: TGTGCCAGCAGCTTATGGGACAATAAGGCGAACACCATATATTTT. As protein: CASSLWDNKANTIYF.

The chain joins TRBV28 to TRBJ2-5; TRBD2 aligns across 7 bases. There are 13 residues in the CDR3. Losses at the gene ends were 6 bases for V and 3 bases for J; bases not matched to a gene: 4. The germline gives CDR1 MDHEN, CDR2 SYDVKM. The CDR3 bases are TGTGCCAGCAGAGGACTAGGAGAAGAGACCCAGTACTTC. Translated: CASRGLGEETQYF.

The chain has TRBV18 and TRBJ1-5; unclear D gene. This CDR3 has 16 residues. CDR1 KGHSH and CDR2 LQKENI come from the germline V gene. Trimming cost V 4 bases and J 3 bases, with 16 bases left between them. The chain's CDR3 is CASSLERTGNNQPQHF. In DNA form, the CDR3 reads TGTGCCAGCTCACTTGAGAGGACCGGGAACAATCAGCCCCAGCATTTT.

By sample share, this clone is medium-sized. CDR3 in DNA: TGTGCCAGCAGCCCCGGGCCGACAGGGACGGAGCCTAATGAAAAACTGTTTTTT. Translation: CASSPGPTGTEPNEKLFF. The V gene is TRBV28, the J gene TRBJ1-4; 7 nucleotides agree with TRBD1. The CDR3 has 18 amino acids. CDR1 is MDHEN, CDR2 SYDVKM, per germline. The junction had 16 bases not matched to a gene; V was cut back by 6 bases and J by 3 bases.

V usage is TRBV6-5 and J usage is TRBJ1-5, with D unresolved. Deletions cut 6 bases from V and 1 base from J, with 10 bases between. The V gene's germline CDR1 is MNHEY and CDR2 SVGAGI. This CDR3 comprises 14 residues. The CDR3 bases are TGTGCCAGCAGCGCGGACGGGAGCAATCAGCCCCAGCATTTT. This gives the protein CASSADGSNQPQHF.

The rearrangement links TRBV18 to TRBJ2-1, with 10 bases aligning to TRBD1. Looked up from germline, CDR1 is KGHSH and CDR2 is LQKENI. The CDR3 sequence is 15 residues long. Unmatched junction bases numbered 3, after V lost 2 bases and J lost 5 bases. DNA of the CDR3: TGTGCCAGCTCACCAACGGGACAGGGGAACAATGAGCAGTTCTTC. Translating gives CASSPTGQGNNEQFF.

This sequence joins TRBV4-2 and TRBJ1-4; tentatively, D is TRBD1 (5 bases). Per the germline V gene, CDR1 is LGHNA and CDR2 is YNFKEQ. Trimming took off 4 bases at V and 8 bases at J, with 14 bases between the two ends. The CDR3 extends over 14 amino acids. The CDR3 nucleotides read TGTGCCAGCAGCCTGGGGGGGTCAAGGGAAAAACTGTTTTTT. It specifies CASSLGGSREKLFF.

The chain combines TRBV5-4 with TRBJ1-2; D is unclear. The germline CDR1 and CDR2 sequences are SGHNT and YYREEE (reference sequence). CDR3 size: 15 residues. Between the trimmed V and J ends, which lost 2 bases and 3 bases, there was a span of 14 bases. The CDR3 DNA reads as TGTGCCAGCAGCTTATTGCCAGAGAGTGACTATGGCTACACCTTC. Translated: CASSLLPESDYGYTF.

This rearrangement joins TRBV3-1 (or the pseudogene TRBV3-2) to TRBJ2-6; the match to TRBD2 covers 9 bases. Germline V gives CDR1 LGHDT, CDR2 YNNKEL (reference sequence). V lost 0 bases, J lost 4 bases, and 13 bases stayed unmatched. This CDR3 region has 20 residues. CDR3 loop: CASSQDRRAGGRPGANVLTF. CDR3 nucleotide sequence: TGTGCCAGCAGCCAAGATCGTAGAGCGGGGGGCAGACCCGGGGCCAACGTCCTGACTTTC.

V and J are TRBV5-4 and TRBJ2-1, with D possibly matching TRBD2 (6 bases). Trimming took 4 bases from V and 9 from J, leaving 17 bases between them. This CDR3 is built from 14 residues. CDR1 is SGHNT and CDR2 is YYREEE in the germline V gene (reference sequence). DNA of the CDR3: TGTGCCAGCAGCCCCGACAGCGGGCGGGGTGAGCAGTTCTTC. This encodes CASSPDSGRGEQFF.

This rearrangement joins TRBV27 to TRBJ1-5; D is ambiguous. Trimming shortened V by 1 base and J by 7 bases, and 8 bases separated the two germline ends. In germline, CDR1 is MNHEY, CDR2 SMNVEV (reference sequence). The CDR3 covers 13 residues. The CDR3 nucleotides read TGTGCCAGCAGTTTATTTGCCTCCCAGCCCCAGCATTTT. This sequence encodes CASSLFASQPQHF.

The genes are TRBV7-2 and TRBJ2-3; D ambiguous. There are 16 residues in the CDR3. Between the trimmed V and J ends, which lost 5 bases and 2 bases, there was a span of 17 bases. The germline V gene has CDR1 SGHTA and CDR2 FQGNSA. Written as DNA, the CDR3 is TGTGCCAGCAGCCAGTGGTCGATAGTTGTCACAGATACGCAGTATTTT. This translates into CASSQWSIVVTDTQYF.

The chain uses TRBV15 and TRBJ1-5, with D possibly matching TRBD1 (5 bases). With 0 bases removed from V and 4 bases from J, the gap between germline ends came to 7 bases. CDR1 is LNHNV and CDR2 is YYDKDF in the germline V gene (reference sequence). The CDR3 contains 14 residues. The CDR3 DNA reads TGTGCCACCAGCAGAGACCCAGGGAATCAGCCCCAGCATTTT. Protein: CATSRDPGNQPQHF.

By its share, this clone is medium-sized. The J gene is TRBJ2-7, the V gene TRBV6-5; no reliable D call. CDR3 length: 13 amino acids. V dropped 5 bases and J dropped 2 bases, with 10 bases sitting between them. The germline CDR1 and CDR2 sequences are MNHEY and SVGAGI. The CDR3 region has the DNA TGTGCCAGCAGTAATCACAGTCCCTACGAGCAGTACTTC. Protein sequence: CASSNHSPYEQYF.

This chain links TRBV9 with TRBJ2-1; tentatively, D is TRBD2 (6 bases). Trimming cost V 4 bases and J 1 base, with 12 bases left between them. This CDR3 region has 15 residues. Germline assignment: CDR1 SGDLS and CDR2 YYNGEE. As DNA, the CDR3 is TGTGCCAGCAGCAAGGAGGGAGCGTCCTACAATGAGCAGTTCTTC. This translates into CASSKEGASYNEQFF.

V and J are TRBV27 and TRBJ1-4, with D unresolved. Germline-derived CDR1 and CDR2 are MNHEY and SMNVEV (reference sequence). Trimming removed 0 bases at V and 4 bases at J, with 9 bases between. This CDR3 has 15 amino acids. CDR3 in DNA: TGTGCCAGCAGTTTATCATGGCGGATTAATGAAAAACTGTTTTTT. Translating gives CASSLSWRINEKLFF.

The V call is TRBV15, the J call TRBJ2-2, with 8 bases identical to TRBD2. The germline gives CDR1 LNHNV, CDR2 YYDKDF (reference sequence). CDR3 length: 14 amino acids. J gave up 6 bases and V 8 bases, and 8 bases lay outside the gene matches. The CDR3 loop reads CATAGGTGSGELFF. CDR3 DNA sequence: TGTGCCACCGCGGGGGGTACCGGGTCCGGGGAGCTGTTTTTT. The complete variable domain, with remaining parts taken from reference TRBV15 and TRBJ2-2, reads DAMVIQNPRYQVTQFGKPVTLSCSQTLNHNVMYWYQQKSSQAPKLLFHYYDKDFNNEADTPDNFQSRRPNTSFCFLDIRSPGLGDTAMYLCATAGGTGSGELFFGEGSRLTVL.